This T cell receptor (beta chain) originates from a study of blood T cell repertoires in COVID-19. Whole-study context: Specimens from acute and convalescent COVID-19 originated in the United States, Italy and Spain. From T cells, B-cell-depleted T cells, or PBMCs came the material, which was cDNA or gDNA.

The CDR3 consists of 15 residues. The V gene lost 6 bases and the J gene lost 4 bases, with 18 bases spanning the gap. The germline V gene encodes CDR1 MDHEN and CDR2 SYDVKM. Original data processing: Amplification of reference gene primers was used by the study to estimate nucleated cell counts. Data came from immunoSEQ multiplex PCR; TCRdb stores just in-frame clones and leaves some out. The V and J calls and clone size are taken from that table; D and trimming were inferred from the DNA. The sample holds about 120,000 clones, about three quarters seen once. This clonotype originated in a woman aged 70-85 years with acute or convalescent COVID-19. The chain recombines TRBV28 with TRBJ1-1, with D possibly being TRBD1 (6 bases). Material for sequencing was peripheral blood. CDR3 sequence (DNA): TGTGCCAGCAGCTCCGGACAGACGGGGAGCACTGAAGCTTTCTTT. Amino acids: CASSSGQTGSTEAFF.